The present T cell receptor (beta chain) was sequenced within a study of cytomegalovirus exposure and HLA in healthy donors. Both 60 Vbeta primers and 13 Jbeta primers went into the PCR. Libraries were prepared by immunoSEQ multiplex PCR; TCRdb keeps only in-frame clonotypes and omits some of them. This sample carries roughly 180,000 clones, around 70% of them seen once, and the ten largest clones take roughly 2.8%. The CDR3 is made up of 12 amino acids. CDR1 is SGHTA, CDR2 FQGTGA, per germline. Trimming removed 6 bases at V and 4 bases at J, with 4 bases between. This TCR derives from a male donor in good health and CMV-seronegative. The chain carries TRBV7-3 and TRBJ1-6; D unresolved. The source material was PBMCs. The CDR3 protein is CASSPYNSPLHF. The CDR3 DNA reads as TGTGCCAGCAGTCCTTATAATTCACCCCTCCACTTT. The variable domain in full, completed from reference TRBV7-3 and TRBJ1-6, reads GAGVSQTPSNKVTEKGKYVELRCDPISGHTALYWYRQSLGQGPEFLIYFQGTGAADDSGLPNDRFFAVRPEGSVSTLKIQRTERGDSAVYLCASSPYNSPLHFGNGTRLTVT.